This TCR beta chain originates from a study of beta chain features in type 1 diabetes. Study-wide results and caveats: Moderate but significant shortening of TCRB CDR3s was recorded in all four CD4+ subsets from Type 1 diabetes patients.

Concerning this clone: Its antigen is not identified.

Of the isolated RNA, all was reverse transcribed, and so the sequenced material was expressed TCRB transcripts. This table comes from immunoSEQ multiplex PCR, and its TCRdb copy is limited to in-frame clones, with some not included. This sample carries about 270,000 clones, roughly an eighth of them seen once, and the ten largest clones take 0.017%. This CDR3 region has 15 residues. V was shortened by 2 bases and J by 1 base, with 11 bases between the two germline ends. The germline gives CDR1 SGHTA, CDR2 FQGNSA. Sequenced sample: naive CD4+ T cells from blood. The chain combines TRBV7-2 with TRBJ2-5, with D perhaps TRBD2 (6 bases). The source is a man under 40 with type 1 diabetes. The CDR3, as DNA: TGTGCCAGCAGCTTACAGGGACTTCTCCAAGAGACCCAGTACTTC. This gives the protein CASSLQGLLQETQYF.